This TCR beta chain derives from a study of regulatory T cells in long-lasting Graves disease. Overall study findings and caveats: Newly diagnosed Graves' patients had higher TCR diversity than persistent ones.

This clonotype was observed many times. Its antigen is undetermined. Time point in this sample: newly diagnosed GD, antithyroid drugs for less than 3 months. The authors made the TCR library using RNA they extracted from PBMCs. Libraries of TCR beta came from iRepertoire HTBI primers plus Arm-PCR of CDR3 regions. TCRdb recomputed calls from the multiplex PCR reads with MiXCR, one row per CDR3 protein. The sample contains approximately 540,000 distinct CDR3 sequences, around 13% of which appear only once. The CDR3 runs 16 residues. From germline, CDR1 is ENHRY and CDR2 SYGVKD. V lost 6 bases and J lost 0; bases outside the gene matches: 6. The same sample was also used in a study of T cells in Graves' hyperthyroidism and ophthalmopathy. From that study: Ophthalmopathy was identified by the model a median about 6 months ahead of onset.

This specimen consisted of peripheral blood mononuclear cells (PBMCs), obtained at new diagnosis, from a patient treated with antithyroid drugs. The sequence was collected from a woman between 25 and 40 years old with Graves disease. This chain joins TRBV10-3 and TRBJ2-3, with TRBD2 matching over 10 bases. DNA of the CDR3: TGTGCCATCAGCCAGGCTAGCGGGGGAAGCACAGATACGCAGTATTTT. Its translation is CAISQASGGSTDTQYF.